These 23 T cell receptor beta chains originate from one sample sequenced in a study of early stage breast cancer tumors. Only in-frame clones appear in the TCRdb table, and some are missing; sequencing was by immunoSEQ multiplex PCR. The sample contains fewer than 25,000 clones, 55% to 80% of which appear only once. Sequencing input: breast tumor tissue. The origin of the receptors is a person in their sixties or seventies with breast cancer.

The chain links TRBV30 to TRBJ2-3; 8 bases are shared with TRBD2. Germline assignment: CDR1 GTSNPN and CDR2 SVGIG (reference sequence). The CDR3 covers 17 residues. V dropped 0 bases and J dropped 2; count of bases not matched to a gene: 10. The CDR3 loop is CAWSVRSGLDNTDTQYF. CDR3 nucleotide sequence: TGTGCCTGGAGTGTACGGTCGGGACTAGACAACACAGATACGCAGTATTTT.

V usage is TRBV7-9 and J usage is TRBJ2-5; 9 bases fit TRBD2. The CDR3 is made up of 16 amino acids. Germline V lookup: CDR1 SEHNR, CDR2 FQNEAQ (reference sequence). V lost 2 bases, J lost 5 bases, and 9 bases stayed unmatched. CDR3 in amino acids: CASSLIRGRDGETQYF. The CDR3 coding sequence is TGTGCCAGCAGCTTAATCCGCGGGAGGGACGGGGAGACCCAGTACTTC.

This clone was seen a handful of times. The chain employs TRBV7-3 and TRBJ2-2, with a possible D match to TRBD2 (6 bases). This CDR3 is built from 15 residues. In germline, CDR1 is SGHTA, CDR2 FQGTGA. Trimming removed 5 bases at V and 7 bases at J, with 17 bases between. The CDR3 loop is CASSAGTLVGGELFF. The CDR3 DNA reads as TGTGCCAGCAGCGCGGGGACCTTAGTGGGCGGGGAGCTGTTTTTT.

The chain recombines TRBV4-3 with TRBJ1-1; D remains ambiguous. The CDR3 is 16 residues long. Germline V lookup: CDR1 LGHNA, CDR2 YSLEER. Deletions cut 0 bases from V and 0 bases from J, with 11 bases between. CDR3: CASSQDSQFMNTEAFF. In DNA form, the CDR3 reads TGCGCCAGCAGCCAAGATTCCCAGTTTATGAACACTGAAGCTTTCTTT.

This chain connects TRBV27 to TRBJ2-3; 11 nucleotides align to TRBD2. There are 16 residues in the CDR3. Germline CDR1 and CDR2: MNHEY and SMNVEV (reference sequence). With V trimmed by 3 bases and J by 5 bases, 7 bases remained unmatched. The CDR3: CASSLSTSGRGDTQYF. CDR3 in DNA: TGTGCCAGCAGTTTGAGTACTAGCGGGAGAGGAGATACGCAGTATTTT.

This clone was observed a handful of times. This chain uses TRBV15 with TRBJ2-7; D possibly corresponds to TRBD1 (5 bases). Trimming stripped 0 bases from V and 2 bases from J, with 11 bases between. From germline, CDR1 is LNHNV and CDR2 YYDKDF (reference sequence). The CDR3 extends over 15 amino acids. This chain's CDR3 is CATSRDIDSPYEQYF. The DNA of the CDR3 is TGTGCCACCAGCAGAGATATCGACAGCCCCTACGAGCAGTACTTC.

This chain joins TRBV30 and TRBJ2-1; 9 bases are shared with TRBD2. The V gene's germline CDR1 is GTSNPN and CDR2 SVGIG (reference sequence). The trim removed 3 bases at V and 8 bases at J, leaving 8 bases unmatched. This CDR3 comprises 14 residues. The CDR3 DNA reads as TGTGCCTGGAGACGCGGGAGGGCCGGGGATGAGCAGTTCTTC. Translated: CAWRRGRAGDEQFF.

This clone was picked up a small number of times. The chain couples TRBV9 to TRBJ2-1, with 10 bases identical to TRBD2. Germline CDR1 is SGDLS and CDR2 is YYNGEE. CDR3 length: 16 residues. V was clipped by 2 bases and J by 7 bases; unmatched bases: 9. The CDR3 sequence is CASSVISGRAGNEQFF. The CDR3 DNA reads TGTGCCAGCAGCGTTATAAGCGGGAGGGCCGGGAATGAGCAGTTCTTC.

In its sample, this clone was seen many times. The V gene is TRBV30, the J gene TRBJ1-2, with TRBD1 matching over 8 bases. CDR1 is GTSNPN, CDR2 SVGIG, per germline (reference sequence). CDR3 length: 16 residues. The J segment lost 5 bases and the V segment lost 1 base, leaving 12 bases of the junction unmatched. CDR3: CAWSESLTQGEYGYTF. For the CDR3, the DNA is TGTGCCTGGAGTGAAAGCCTCACACAGGGGGAGTATGGCTACACCTTC.

The chain recombines TRBV5-1 with TRBJ2-5; 13 nucleotides line up with TRBD2. The V and J ends lost 4 bases and 2 bases, in that order; junction bases with no gene match: 5. The CDR3 runs to 16 residues. Per germline, CDR1 SGHRS and CDR2 YFSETQ. The CDR3 protein is CASSRGTSGTQETQYF. CDR3 DNA: TGCGCCAGCAGCCGGGGGACTAGCGGGACACAAGAGACCCAGTACTTC.

The rearrangement joins TRBV30 to TRBJ1-2, with 7 bases matching TRBD1. Losses at the gene ends were 4 bases for V and 3 bases for J; bases not matched to a gene: 8. Germline V gene lookup returns CDR1 GTSNPN and CDR2 SVGIG (reference sequence). There are 14 residues in the CDR3. This CDR3 reads CAWTTNRGDYGYTF. CDR3 nucleotides: TGTGCCTGGACCACAAACAGGGGAGACTATGGCTACACCTTC.

This clone appeared a few times. This chain joins TRBV7-2 and TRBJ2-7; D is perhaps TRBD2 (6 bases). This CDR3 region has 12 residues. Germline V gene lookup returns CDR1 SGHTA and CDR2 FQGNSA. Between the trimmed V and J ends, which lost 5 bases and 5 bases, there was a span of 10 bases. This CDR3 is CASSVAGNEQYF. Here the CDR3 DNA reads TGTGCCAGCAGCGTCGCGGGAAACGAGCAGTACTTC.

The chain employs TRBV28 and TRBJ2-1, with 8 bases lining up with TRBD1. V gave up 5 bases and J gave up 6 bases; unmatched junction bases: 12. Germline CDR1 MDHEN, CDR2 SYDVKM. The CDR3 is made up of 16 amino acids. The CDR3 spells CASSPPAGTGFNEQFF. In DNA form, the CDR3 reads TGTGCCAGCAGTCCTCCGGCTGGGACAGGTTTCAATGAGCAGTTCTTC.

This clone was observed a few times. This chain connects TRBV18 to TRBJ1-4; 10 positions agree with TRBD1. Per the germline V gene, CDR1 is KGHSH and CDR2 is LQKENI. This CDR3 is 16 amino acids long. The V and J ends lost 0 bases and 7 bases, in that order; junction bases with no gene match: 5. The CDR3 DNA sequence: TGTGCCAGCTCACCACCGTCGGGACAGGGGTCTGAAAAACTGTTTTTT. Residues: CASSPPSGQGSEKLFF.

The gene calls are TRBV6-5 and TRBJ1-1; the D is unclear. CDR1 and CDR2 (germline): MNHEY, SVGAGI. V was cut by 1 base and J by 1 base, with 13 bases left in between. The CDR3 is 16 residues long. This CDR3 reads CASSYLGGIGNTEAFF. The CDR3 DNA follows: TGTGCCAGCAGTTACTTGGGAGGGATTGGGAACACTGAAGCTTTCTTT.

This clone was counted many times. V gene TRBV7-6 combines with J gene TRBJ2-7; D remains unclear. Between the trimmed V and J ends, which lost 1 base and 3 bases, there was a span of 13 bases. Germline CDR1 SGHVS, CDR2 FNYEAQ. The length of the CDR3 is 15 residues. Here the CDR3 reads CASSLGTARIYEQYF. The CDR3 DNA reads TGTGCCAGCAGCTTAGGAACGGCTAGAATCTACGAGCAGTACTTC.

This chain links TRBV7-2 with TRBJ2-3; 11 nucleotides align to TRBD2. The CDR3 extends over 16 amino acids. CDR1 is SGHTA, CDR2 FQGNSA, per germline. V lost 0 bases to trimming and J lost 2 bases; unmatched junction nucleotides: 1. CDR3 residues: CASSLASGRATDTQYF. CDR3 coding DNA: TGTGCCAGCAGCTTAGCTAGCGGGAGGGCCACAGATACGCAGTATTTT.

The sample holds a few counts of this clone. The CDR3, as DNA: TGTGCCAGCAGTTCCGAGCGCCGGGACAGGGCCTACGAGCAGTACTTC. The encoded protein is CASSSERRDRAYEQYF. This rearrangement joins TRBV27 to TRBJ2-7, with 9 positions matching TRBD1. J gave up 2 bases and V 4 bases, and 9 bases lay outside the gene matches. The CDR3 length is 16 residues. CDR1 and CDR2 from the germline V gene are MNHEY and SMNVEV (reference sequence).

V gene TRBV7-2 combines with J gene TRBJ2-5; tentatively, D is TRBD1 (7 bases). CDR3 length: 14 residues. Between the trimmed V and J ends, which lost 6 bases and 5 bases, there was a span of 16 bases. Germline CDR1 and CDR2: SGHTA and FQGNSA. Written as DNA, the CDR3 is TGTGCCAGCAGGCGTCAGGGGGGTCCCGAGACCCAGTACTTC. It codes for CASRRQGGPETQYF.

J is TRBJ2-4 and V is TRBV27, with D perhaps matching TRBD1 (6 bases). In germline, CDR1 is MNHEY, CDR2 SMNVEV (reference sequence). This CDR3 contains 15 residues. The ends were cut back, 7 bases at V and 0 bases at J, with 13 bases in the middle. DNA of the CDR3: TGTGCCAGCACCGGACAGCCGGTAGCCAAAAACATTCAGTACTTC. It translates to CASTGQPVAKNIQYF.

The chain couples TRBV6-6 to TRBJ2-7; TRBD2 aligns across 8 bases. Per the germline V gene, CDR1 is MNHNY and CDR2 is SVGAGI (reference sequence). Trimming removed 6 bases from V and 2 bases from J; junction bases left unmatched: 6. CDR3 length: 14 amino acids. CDR3 nucleotide sequence: TGTGCCAGCAGCGGGTTAGCGGGAACCTACGAGCAGTACTTC. Residues: CASSGLAGTYEQYF.

The J gene is TRBJ2-1, the V gene TRBV19; possibly TRBD2 for D (7 bases). The germline V and J ends were trimmed by 4 bases and 7 bases, with 11 bases remaining between them. The germline V gene has CDR1 LNHDA and CDR2 SQIVND (reference sequence). CDR3 length: 13 residues. CDR3 loop: CASSRGGANEQFF. The CDR3 region has the DNA TGTGCCAGTAGTAGGGGGGGGGCTAATGAGCAGTTCTTC.

A remark on this clone: Within the sample, other DNA sequences also encode this same CDR3. The genes are TRBV5-1 and TRBJ2-7; TRBD1 matches at 8 bases. Trimming at V came to 5 bases and at J to 7 bases, leaving 8 bases not matched to a gene. Germline lookup yields CDR1 SGHRS and CDR2 YFSETQ. This CDR3 is 13 amino acids long. The CDR3 region has the DNA TGCGCCAGCAGTTTCCAGGGGGCGCGGGAGCAGTACTTC. Protein sequence: CASSFQGAREQYF. Based on the CDR3 plus reference TRBV5-1 and TRBJ2-7, the full variable domain is KAGVTQTPRYLIKTRGQQVTLSCSPISGHRSVSWYQQTPGQGLQFLFEYFSETQRNKGNFPGRFSGRQFSNSRSEMNVSTLELGDSALYLCASSFQGAREQYFGPGTRLTVT.